Below, one T cell receptor beta chain is given with its context. This sample is part of a study of blood T cell repertoires in COVID-19. Generated by immunoSEQ multiplex PCR, the TCRdb table keeps only in-frame clones and is missing some. The sample lists about 92,000 clones; roughly 89% were seen once. The TCR comes from an older woman with COVID-19, enrolled during active disease. Sequencing was done on a sample of peripheral blood.

The CDR3 DNA reads as TGTGCCAGCAGCGCCGTTGGTTTAGGGGACTATGGCTACACCTTC. It is translated as CASSAVGLGDYGYTF. The chain couples TRBV9 to TRBJ1-2, with a possible D match to TRBD1 (5 bases). CDR1 is SGDLS and CDR2 is YYNGEE in the germline V gene. The CDR3 contains 15 residues. V lost 3 bases to trimming and J lost 3 bases, with 15 bases between them.